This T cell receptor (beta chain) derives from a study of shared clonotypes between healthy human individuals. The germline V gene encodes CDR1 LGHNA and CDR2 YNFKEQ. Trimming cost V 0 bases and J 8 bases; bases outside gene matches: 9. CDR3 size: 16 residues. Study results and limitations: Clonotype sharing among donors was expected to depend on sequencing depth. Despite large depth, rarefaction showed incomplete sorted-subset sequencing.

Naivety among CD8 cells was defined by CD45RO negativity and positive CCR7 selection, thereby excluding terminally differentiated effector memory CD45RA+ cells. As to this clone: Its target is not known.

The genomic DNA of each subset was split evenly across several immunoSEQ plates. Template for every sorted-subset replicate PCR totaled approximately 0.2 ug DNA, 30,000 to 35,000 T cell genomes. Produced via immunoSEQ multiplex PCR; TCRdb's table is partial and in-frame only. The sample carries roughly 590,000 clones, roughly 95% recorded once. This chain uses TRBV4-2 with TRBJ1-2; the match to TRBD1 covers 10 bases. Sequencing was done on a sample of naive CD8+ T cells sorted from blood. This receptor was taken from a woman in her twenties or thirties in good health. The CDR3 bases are TGTGCCAGCAGCCAAGAGCGGGACAGGGGACCGACGGGCTACACCTTC. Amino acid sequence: CASSQERDRGPTGYTF.